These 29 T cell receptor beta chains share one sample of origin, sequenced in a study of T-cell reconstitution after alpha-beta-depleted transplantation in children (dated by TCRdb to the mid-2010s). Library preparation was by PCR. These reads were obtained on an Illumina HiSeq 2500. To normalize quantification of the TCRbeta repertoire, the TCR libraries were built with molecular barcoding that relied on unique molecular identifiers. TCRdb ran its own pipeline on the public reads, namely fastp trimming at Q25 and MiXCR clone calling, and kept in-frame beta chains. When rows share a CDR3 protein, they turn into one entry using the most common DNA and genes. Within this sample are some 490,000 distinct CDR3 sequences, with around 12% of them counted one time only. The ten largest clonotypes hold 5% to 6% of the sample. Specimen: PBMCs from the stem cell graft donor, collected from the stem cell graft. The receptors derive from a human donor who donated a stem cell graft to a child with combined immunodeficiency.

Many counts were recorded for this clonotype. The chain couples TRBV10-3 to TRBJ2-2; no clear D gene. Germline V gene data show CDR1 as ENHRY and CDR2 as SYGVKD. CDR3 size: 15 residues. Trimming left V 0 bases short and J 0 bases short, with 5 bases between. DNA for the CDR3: TGTGCCATCAGTGAGTCCAGTGCGAACACCGGGGAGCTGTTTTTT. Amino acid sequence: CAISESSANTGELFF.

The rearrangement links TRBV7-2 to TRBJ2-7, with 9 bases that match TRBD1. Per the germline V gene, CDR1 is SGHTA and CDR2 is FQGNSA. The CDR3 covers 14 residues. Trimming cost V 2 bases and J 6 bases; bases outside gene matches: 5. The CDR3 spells CASSLRGQGAEQYF. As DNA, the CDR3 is TGTGCCAGCAGCTTAAGGGGACAGGGAGCCGAGCAGTACTTC.

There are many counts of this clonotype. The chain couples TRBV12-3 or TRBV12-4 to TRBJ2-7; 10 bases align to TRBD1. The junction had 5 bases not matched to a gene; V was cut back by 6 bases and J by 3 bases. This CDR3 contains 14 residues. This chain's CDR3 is CASRAGTGVYEQYF. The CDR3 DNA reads TGTGCCAGCAGGGCCGGGACAGGGGTCTACGAGCAGTACTTC.

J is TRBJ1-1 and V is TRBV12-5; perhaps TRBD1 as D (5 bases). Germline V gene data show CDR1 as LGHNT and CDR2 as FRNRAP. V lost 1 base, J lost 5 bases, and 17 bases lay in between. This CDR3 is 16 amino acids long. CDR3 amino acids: CASGLDYRGDLTEAFF. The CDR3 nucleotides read TGTGCTAGTGGTTTGGATTACCGGGGGGACTTGACTGAAGCTTTCTTT.

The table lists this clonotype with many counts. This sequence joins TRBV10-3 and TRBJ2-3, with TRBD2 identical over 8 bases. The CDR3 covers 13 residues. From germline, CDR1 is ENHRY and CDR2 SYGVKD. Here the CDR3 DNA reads TGTGCTTCTGGCGGGAGGACCACAGATACGCAGTATTTT. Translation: CASGGRTTDTQYF.

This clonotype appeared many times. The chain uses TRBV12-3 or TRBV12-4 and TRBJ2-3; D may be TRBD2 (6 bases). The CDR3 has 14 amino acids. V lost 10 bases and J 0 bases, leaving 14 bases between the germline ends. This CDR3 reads CATRREVSTDTQYF. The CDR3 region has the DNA TGTGCCACCCGTAGGGAGGTTAGCACAGATACGCAGTATTTT.

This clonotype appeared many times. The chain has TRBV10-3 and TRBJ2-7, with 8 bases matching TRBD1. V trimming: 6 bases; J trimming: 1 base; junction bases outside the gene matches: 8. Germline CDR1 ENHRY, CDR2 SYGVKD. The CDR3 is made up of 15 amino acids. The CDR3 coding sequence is TGTGCCATCAGGGGCGGACAGGGCAGATCCTACGAGCAGTACTTC. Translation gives CAIRGGQGRSYEQYF.

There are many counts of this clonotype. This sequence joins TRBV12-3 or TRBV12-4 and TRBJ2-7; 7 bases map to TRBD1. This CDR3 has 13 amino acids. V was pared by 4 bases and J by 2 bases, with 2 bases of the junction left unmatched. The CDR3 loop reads CASSSGQTYEQYF. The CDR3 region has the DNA TGTGCCAGCAGTTCGGGACAGACCTACGAGCAGTACTTC.

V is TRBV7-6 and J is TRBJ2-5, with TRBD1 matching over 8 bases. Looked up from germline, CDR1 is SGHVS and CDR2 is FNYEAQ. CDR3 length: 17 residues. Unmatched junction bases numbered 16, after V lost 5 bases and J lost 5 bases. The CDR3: CASSLNLRQGIHETQYF. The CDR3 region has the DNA TGTGCCAGCAGCCTCAATTTGAGACAGGGGATTCACGAGACCCAGTACTTC.

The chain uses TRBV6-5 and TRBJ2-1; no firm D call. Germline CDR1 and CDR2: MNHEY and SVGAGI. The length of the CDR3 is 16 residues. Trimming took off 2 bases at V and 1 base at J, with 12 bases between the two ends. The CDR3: CASSYGFVSSYNEQFF. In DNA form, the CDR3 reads TGTGCCAGCAGTTACGGGTTCGTTAGTTCCTACAATGAGCAGTTCTTC.

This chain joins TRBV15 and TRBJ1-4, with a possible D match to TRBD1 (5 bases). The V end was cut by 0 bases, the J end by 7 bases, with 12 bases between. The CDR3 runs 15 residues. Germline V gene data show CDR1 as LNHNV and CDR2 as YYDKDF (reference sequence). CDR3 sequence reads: CATSRDGAFGEKLFF. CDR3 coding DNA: TGTGCCACCAGCAGAGATGGGGCGTTTGGTGAAAAACTGTTTTTT. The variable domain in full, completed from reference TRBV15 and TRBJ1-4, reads DAMVIQNPRYQVTQFGKPVTLSCSQTLNHNVMYWYQQKSSQAPKLLFHYYDKDFNNEADTPDNFQSRRPNTSFCFLDIRSPGLGDTAMYLCATSRDGAFGEKLFFGSGTQLSVL.

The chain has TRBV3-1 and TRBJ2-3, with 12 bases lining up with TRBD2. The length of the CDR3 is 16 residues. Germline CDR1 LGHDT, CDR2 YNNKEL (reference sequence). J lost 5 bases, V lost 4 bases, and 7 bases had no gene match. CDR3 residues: CASSPRLAGDQDTQYF. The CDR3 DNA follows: TGTGCCAGCAGCCCCCGACTAGCGGGGGACCAAGATACGCAGTATTTT.

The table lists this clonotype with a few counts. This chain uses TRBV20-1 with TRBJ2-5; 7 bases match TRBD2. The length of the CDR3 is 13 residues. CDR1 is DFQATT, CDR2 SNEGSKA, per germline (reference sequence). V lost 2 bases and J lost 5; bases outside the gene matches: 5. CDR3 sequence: CSARRTRRETQYF. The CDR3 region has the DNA TGCAGTGCTAGACGGACTAGGAGGGAGACCCAGTACTTC.

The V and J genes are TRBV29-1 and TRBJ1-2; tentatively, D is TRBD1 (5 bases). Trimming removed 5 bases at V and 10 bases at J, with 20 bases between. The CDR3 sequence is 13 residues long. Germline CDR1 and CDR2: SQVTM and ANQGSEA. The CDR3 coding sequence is TGCAGCGTTACAGACAGTTTAGCCCGCCCCTACACCTTC. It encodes CSVTDSLARPYTF.

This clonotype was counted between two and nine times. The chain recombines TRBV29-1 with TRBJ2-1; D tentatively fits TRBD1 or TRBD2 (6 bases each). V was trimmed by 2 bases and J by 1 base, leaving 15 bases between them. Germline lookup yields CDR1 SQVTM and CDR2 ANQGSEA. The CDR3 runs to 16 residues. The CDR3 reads CSVETGAGYSYNEQFF. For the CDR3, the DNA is TGCAGCGTTGAAACGGGGGCAGGGTATTCCTACAATGAGCAGTTCTTC.

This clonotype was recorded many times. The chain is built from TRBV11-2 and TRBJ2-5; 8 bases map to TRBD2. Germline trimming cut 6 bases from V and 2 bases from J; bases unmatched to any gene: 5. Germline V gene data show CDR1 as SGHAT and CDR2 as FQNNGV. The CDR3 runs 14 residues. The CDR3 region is CASRKIAGQETQYF. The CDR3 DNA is TGTGCCAGCAGAAAAATAGCGGGACAAGAGACCCAGTACTTC.

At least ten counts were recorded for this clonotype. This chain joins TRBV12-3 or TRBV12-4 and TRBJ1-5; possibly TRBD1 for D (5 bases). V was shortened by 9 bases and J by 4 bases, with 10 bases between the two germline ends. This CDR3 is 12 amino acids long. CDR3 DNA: TGTGCCAGTCGACAGTCAAATCAGCCCCAGCATTTT. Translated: CASRQSNQPQHF.

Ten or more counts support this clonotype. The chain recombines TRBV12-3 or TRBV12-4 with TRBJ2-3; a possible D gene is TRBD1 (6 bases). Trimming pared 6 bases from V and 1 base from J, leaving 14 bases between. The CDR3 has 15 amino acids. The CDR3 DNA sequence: TGTGCCAGCAGCCCAGGGGACACGGGCACAGATACGCAGTATTTT. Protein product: CASSPGDTGTDTQYF.

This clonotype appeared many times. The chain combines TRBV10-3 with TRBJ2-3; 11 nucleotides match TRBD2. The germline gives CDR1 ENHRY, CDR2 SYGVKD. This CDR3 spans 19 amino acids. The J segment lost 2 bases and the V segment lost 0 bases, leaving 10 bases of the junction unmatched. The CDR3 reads CAISESGTSGLPYTDTQYF. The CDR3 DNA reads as TGTGCCATCAGTGAGTCGGGGACTAGCGGACTTCCTTACACAGATACGCAGTATTTT.

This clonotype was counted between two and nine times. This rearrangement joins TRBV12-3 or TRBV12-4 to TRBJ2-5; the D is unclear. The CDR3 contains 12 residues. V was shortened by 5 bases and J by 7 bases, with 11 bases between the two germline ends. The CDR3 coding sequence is TGTGCCAGCAGTCCTGTCCGCGGGACCCAGTACTTC. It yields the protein CASSPVRGTQYF.

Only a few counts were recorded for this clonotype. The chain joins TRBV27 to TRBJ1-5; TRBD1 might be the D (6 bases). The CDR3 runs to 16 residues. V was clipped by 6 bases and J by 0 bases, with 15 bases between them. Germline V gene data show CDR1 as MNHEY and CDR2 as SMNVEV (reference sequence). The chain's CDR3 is CASSTGQTYSNQPQHF. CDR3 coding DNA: TGTGCCAGCAGCACAGGACAGACCTATAGCAATCAGCCCCAGCATTTT.

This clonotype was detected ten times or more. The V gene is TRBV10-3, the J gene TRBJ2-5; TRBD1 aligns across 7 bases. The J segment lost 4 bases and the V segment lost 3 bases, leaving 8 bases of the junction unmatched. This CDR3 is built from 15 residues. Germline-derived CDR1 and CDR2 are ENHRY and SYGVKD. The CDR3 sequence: CAISEGQGDGETQYF. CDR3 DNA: TGTGCCATCAGTGAAGGTCAGGGGGATGGAGAGACCCAGTACTTC.

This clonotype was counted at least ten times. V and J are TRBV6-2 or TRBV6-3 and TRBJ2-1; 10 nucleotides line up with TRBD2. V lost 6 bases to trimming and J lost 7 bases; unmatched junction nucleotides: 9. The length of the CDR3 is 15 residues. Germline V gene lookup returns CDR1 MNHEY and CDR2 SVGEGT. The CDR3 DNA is TGTGCCAGCAGCCCACAGCGGGAGGGCCTGAATGAGCAGTTCTTC. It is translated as CASSPQREGLNEQFF.

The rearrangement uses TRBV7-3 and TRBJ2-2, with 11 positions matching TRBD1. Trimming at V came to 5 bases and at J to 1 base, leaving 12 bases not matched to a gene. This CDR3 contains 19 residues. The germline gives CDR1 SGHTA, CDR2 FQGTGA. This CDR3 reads CASSPRGQGVLLNTGELFF. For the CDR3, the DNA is TGTGCCAGCAGCCCAAGGGGACAGGGGGTACTCTTGAACACCGGGGAGCTGTTTTTT.

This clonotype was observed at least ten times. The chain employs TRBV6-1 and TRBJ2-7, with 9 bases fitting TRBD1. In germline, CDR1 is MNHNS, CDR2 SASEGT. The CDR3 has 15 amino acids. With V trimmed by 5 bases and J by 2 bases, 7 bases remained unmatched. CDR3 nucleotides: TGTGCCAGCAGTCTTACCGGGACAGGGCCCTACGAGCAGTACTTC. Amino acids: CASSLTGTGPYEQYF.

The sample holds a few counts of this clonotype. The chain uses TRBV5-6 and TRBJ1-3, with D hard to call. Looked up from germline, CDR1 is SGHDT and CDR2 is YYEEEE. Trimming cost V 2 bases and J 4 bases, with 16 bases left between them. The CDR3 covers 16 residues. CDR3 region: CASSLSLSGSGNTIYF. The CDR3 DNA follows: TGTGCCAGCAGCTTATCTCTCTCGGGGTCCGGAAACACCATATATTTT.

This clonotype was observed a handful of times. The CDR3 reads CASSRRQGDDYGYTF. The CDR3 DNA is TGTGCCAGCTCGCGACGACAGGGAGATGACTATGGCTACACCTTC. V gene TRBV18 combines with J gene TRBJ1-2; 7 bases align to TRBD1. The CDR3 loop spans 15 amino acids. CDR1 and CDR2 (germline): KGHSH, LQKENI. After removal of 6 bases from V and 3 bases from J, the junction contained 10 bases not matched to a gene.

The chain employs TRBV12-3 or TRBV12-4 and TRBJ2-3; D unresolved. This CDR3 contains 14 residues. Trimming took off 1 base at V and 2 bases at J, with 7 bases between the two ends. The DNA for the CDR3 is TGTGCCAGCAGTTTAGGTACTAACACAGATACGCAGTATTTT. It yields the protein CASSLGTNTDTQYF.

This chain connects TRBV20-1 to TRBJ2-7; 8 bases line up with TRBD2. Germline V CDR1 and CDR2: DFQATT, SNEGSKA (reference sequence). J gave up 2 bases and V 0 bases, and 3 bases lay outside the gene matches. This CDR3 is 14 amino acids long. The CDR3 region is CSARDREGTYEQYF. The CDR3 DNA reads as TGCAGTGCTAGAGATCGGGAGGGTACCTACGAGCAGTACTTC.